This TCR beta chain is drawn from a study of cytomegalovirus exposure and HLA in healthy donors. Study as a whole: It was reported in a later analysis that the same platform had been used for the 120 or so validation repertoires as for the approximately 730 first-cohort repertoires.

V was pared by 10 bases and J by 4 bases, with 10 bases between. In germline, CDR1 is MDHEN, CDR2 SYDVKM. The CDR3 runs 11 residues. Here immunoSEQ multiplex PCR was the method, and the copy in TCRdb shows in-frame clones only, minus some. There are about 150,000 clones in the sample; roughly nine tenths occur only once, and 3% to 3.5% lies in the top ten. Concerning this clone itself: Its specificity is not known.

Study-level findings and limits: That first-cohort TCR clusters tended to co-occur in the approximately 120 validation repertoires was found in a later analysis. The classifier reportedly diagnosed cytomegalovirus status with high specificity and sensitivity.

The validation cohort, a group of 120 subjects, included the donors and was separate from the roughly 670-subject first cohort. The sequence was collected from a woman in her late teens or twenties in good health and CMV-seropositive. The rearrangement uses TRBV28 and TRBJ1-1, with no clear D. The material sequenced was PBMCs. CDR3 sequence: CAISTGTEAFF. Written as DNA, the CDR3 is TGTGCCATCTCCACCGGCACTGAAGCTTTCTTT.